These 5 T cell receptor beta chains came from one sample sequenced in a study of identifying expanded T cells in peripheral blood (dated by TCRdb to the late 2010s). Library method: the immunoSEQ multiplex PCR assay. TCRdb retrieved this table from immuneACCESS and kept in-frame rearrangements only. Not all clones are present; in checked studies, unresolved V genes account for under half, and no reason is known for the remainder. The sample contains 83,000 or so clones, about nine tenths of them found a single time. The ten biggest clones cover about 4% of the sample. The material sequenced was blood. These receptors came from a person aged 18 to 75 in good health.

This clone was picked up one time. V gene TRBV6-5 combines with J gene TRBJ2-1; D gene unclear. V lost 6 bases to trimming and J lost 6 bases, with 18 bases between them. The V gene's germline CDR1 is MNHEY and CDR2 SVGAGI. This CDR3 is built from 15 residues. The CDR3 sequence is CASRPDMSVRNEQFF. The CDR3 DNA sequence: TGTGCCAGCAGGCCAGACATGTCAGTACGCAATGAGCAGTTCTTC.

This clone has a single count. V and J are TRBV5-1 and TRBJ2-3, with D possibly being TRBD2 (6 bases). The CDR3 covers 14 residues. Trimming pared 1 base from V and 1 base from J, leaving 7 bases between. CDR1 and CDR2 (germline): SGHRS, YFSETQ. The CDR3 is CASSLKRGTDTQYF. The CDR3 region has the DNA TGCGCCAGCAGCTTGAAGCGGGGCACAGATACGCAGTATTTT.

This chain links TRBV27 with TRBJ2-7; 7 bases fit TRBD1. This CDR3 spans 17 amino acids. V dropped 2 bases and J dropped 1; count of bases not matched to a gene: 11. Germline loops: CDR1 MNHEY, CDR2 SMNVEV (reference sequence). CDR3 DNA sequence: TGTGCCAGCAGTTTACCCCCACGGACAGGTCGATCCTACGAGCAGTACTTC. It yields the protein CASSLPPRTGRSYEQYF.

Here the CDR3 DNA reads TGTGCCAGCAGTAGGGGACAGCCGGGTGGCTACACCTTC. This gives the protein CASSRGQPGGYTF. The chain joins TRBV6-6 to TRBJ1-2, with 7 positions matching TRBD1. V lost 5 bases to trimming and J lost 7 bases; unmatched junction nucleotides: 7. CDR3 length: 13 amino acids. The V gene's germline CDR1 is MNHNY and CDR2 SVGAGI (reference sequence).

The chain is built from TRBV9 and TRBJ1-1, with D hard to call. Germline CDR1 SGDLS, CDR2 YYNGEE. Deletions cut 0 bases from V and 4 bases from J, with 10 bases between. CDR3 size: 14 residues. The CDR3 loop is CASSVGLSGTEAFF. The CDR3 DNA sequence: TGTGCCAGCAGCGTAGGTCTTTCGGGCACTGAAGCTTTCTTT.